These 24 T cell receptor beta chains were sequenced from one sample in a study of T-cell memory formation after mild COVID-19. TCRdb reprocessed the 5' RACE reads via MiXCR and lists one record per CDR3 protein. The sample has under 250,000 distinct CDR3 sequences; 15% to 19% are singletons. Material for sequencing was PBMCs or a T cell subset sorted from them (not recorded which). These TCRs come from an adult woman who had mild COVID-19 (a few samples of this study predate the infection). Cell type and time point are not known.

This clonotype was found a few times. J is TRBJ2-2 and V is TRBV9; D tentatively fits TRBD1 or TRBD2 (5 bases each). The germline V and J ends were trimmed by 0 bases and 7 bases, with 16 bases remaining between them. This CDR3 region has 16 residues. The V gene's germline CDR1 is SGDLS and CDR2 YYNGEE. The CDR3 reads CASSVELVWGIGELFF. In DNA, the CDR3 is TGTGCCAGCAGCGTAGAGTTAGTTTGGGGGATCGGGGAGCTGTTTTTT.

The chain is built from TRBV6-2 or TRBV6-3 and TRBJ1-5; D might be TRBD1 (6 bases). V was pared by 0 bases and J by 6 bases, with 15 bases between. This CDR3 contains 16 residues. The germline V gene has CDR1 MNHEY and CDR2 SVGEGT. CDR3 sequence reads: CASSYSPGVRSQPQHF. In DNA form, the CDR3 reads TGTGCCAGCAGTTACTCTCCAGGGGTCCGAAGTCAGCCCCAGCATTTT.

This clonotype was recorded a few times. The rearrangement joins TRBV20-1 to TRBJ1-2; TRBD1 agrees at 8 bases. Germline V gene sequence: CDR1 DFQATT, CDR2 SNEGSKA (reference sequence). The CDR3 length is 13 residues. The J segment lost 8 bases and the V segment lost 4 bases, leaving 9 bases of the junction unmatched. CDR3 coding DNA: TGCAGTGCTAACAAACAGGGGGATGTGGGCTACACCTTC. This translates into CSANKQGDVGYTF.

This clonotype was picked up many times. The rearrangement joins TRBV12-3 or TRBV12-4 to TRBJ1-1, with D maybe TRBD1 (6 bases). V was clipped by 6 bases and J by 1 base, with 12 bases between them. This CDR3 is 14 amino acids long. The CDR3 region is CASSPQTGNTEAFF. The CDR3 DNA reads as TGTGCCAGCAGCCCTCAGACAGGGAACACTGAAGCTTTCTTT.

The CDR3: CASSFDSVLYNEQFF. In nucleotides, the CDR3 is TGTGCCAGCAGTTTTGATTCGGTCCTCTACAATGAGCAGTTCTTC. The chain links TRBV2 to TRBJ2-1, with D hard to call. The CDR3 runs to 15 residues. The germline gives CDR1 SNHLY, CDR2 FYNNEI. The ends were cut back, 5 bases at V and 3 bases at J, with 14 bases in the middle. The variable domain in full, with the rest retrieved from reference TRBV2 and TRBJ2-1, is EPEVTQTPSHQVTQMGQEVILRCVPISNHLYFYWYRQILGQKVEFLVSFYNNEISEKSEIFDDQFSVERPDGSNFTLKIRSTKLEDSAMYFCASSFDSVLYNEQFFGPGTRLTVL.

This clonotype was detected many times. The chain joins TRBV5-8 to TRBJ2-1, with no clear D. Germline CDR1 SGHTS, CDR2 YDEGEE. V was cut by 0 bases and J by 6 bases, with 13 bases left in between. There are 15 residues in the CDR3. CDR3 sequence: CASSLVGPWGNEQFF. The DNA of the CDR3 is TGTGCCAGCAGCTTGGTAGGACCATGGGGCAATGAGCAGTTCTTC.

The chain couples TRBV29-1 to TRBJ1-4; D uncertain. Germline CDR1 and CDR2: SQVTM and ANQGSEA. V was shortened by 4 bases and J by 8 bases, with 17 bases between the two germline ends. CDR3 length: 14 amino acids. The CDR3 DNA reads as TGCAGCGTTGGTGCCAGTTTAGCCCCCGAAAAACTGTTTTTT. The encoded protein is CSVGASLAPEKLFF.

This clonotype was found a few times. In nucleotides, the CDR3 is TGTGCCAGCTCGCCAGACAGGGTCAATGAGCAGTTCTTC. It specifies CASSPDRVNEQFF. J is TRBJ2-1 and V is TRBV18, with TRBD1 matching 7 bases. The V gene end was trimmed by 6 bases and the J gene end by 6 bases; junction bases not matched to a gene: 5. Germline values: CDR1 KGHSH, CDR2 LQKENI. CDR3 length: 13 residues.

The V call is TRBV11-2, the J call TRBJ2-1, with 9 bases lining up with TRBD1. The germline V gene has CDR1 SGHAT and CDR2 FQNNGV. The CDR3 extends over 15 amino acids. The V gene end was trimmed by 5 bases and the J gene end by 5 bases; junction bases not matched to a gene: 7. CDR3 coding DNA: TGTGCCAGCAGCGATACAGGGGGCTGGAACAATGAGCAGTTCTTC. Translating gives CASSDTGGWNNEQFF.

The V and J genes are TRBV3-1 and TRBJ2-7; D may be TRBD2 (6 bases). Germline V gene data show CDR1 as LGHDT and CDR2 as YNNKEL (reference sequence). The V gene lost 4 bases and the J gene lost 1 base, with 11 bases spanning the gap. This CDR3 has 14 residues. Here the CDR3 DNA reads TGTGCCAGCAGCCGCTTGGGGGGATCCTACGAGCAGTACTTC. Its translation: CASSRLGGSYEQYF.

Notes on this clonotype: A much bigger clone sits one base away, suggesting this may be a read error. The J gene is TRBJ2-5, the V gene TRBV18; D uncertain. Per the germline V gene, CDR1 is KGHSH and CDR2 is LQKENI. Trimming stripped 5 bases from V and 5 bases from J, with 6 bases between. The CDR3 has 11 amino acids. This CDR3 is CASSAGETQYF. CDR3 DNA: TGTGCCAGCTCAGCCGGGGAGACCCAGTACTTC.

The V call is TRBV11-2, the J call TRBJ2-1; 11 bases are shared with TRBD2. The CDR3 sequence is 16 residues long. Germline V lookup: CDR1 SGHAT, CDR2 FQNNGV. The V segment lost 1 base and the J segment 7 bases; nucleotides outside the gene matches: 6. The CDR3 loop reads CASSLAPSGGQNEQFF. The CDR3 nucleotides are TGTGCCAGCAGCTTAGCTCCTAGCGGGGGGCAAAATGAGCAGTTCTTC. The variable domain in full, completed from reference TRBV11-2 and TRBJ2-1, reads EAGVAQSPRYKIIEKRQSVAFWCNPISGHATLYWYQQILGQGPKLLIQFQNNGVVDDSQLPKDRFSAERLKGVDSTLKIQPAKLEDSAVYLCASSLAPSGGQNEQFFGPGTRLTVL.

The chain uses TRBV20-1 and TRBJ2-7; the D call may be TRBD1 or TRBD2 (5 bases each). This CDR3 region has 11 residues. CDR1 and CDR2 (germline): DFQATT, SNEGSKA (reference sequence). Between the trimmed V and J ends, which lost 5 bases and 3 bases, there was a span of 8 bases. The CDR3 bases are TGCAGTGCTGGGACCCTCTACGAGCAGTACTTC. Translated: CSAGTLYEQYF.

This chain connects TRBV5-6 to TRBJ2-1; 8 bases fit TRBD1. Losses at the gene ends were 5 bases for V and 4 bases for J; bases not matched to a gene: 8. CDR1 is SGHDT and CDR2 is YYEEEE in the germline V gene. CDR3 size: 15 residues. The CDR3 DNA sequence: TGTGCCAGCAGTTTTTCAGGGGGCTTATACAATGAGCAGTTCTTC. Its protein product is CASSFSGGLYNEQFF.

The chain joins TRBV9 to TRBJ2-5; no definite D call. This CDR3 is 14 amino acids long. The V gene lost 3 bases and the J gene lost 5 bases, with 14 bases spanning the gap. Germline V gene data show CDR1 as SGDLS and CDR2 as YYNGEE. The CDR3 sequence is CASSALEGWETQYF. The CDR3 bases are TGTGCCAGCAGCGCTTTGGAAGGTTGGGAGACCCAGTACTTC.

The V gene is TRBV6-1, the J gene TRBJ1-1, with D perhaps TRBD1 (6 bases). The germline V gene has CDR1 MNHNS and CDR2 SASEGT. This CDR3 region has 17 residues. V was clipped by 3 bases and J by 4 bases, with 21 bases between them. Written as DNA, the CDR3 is TGTGCCAGCAGTGACGATCTTTGGGGGGCGAGGAGCACTGAAGCTTTCTTT. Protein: CASSDDLWGARSTEAFF.

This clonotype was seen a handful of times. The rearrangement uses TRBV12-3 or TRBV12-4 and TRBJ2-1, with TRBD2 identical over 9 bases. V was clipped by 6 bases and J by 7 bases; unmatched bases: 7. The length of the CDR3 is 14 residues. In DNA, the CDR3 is TGTGCCAGCAGGCCGGGACTAGCACATAATGAGCAGTTCTTC. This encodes CASRPGLAHNEQFF.

CDR3 nucleotides: TGTGCCAGCAGCTTAGCGGTCACTGAAGCTTTCTTT. This codes for CASSLAVTEAFF. The chain combines TRBV11-2 with TRBJ1-1, with D uncertain. The CDR3 extends over 12 amino acids. Trimming left V 1 base short and J 4 bases short, with 4 bases between. Germline values: CDR1 SGHAT, CDR2 FQNNGV.

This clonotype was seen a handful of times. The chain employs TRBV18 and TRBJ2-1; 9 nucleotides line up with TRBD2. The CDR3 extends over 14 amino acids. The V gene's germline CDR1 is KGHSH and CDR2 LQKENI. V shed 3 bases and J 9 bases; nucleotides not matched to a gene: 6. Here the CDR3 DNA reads TGTGCCAGCTCACCGTCTAGCGGGGTCGGTGAGCAGTTCTTC. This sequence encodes CASSPSSGVGEQFF.

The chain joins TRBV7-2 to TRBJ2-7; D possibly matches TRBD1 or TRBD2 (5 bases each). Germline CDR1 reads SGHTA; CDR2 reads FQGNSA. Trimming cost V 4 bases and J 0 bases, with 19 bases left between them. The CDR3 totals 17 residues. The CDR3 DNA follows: TGTGCCAGCAGCTCACCTTGGGACGCAGAGAGCTCCTACGAGCAGTACTTC. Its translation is CASSSPWDAESSYEQYF.

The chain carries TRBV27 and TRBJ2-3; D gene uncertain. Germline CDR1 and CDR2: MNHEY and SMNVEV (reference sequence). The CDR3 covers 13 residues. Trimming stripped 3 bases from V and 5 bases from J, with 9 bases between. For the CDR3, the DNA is TGTGCCAGCAGTTTTGTTACTCGAGATACGCAGTATTTT. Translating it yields CASSFVTRDTQYF.

The CDR3: CSVSRGLTNTGELFF. The CDR3 DNA follows: TGCAGCGTCTCACGGGGACTCACGAACACCGGGGAGCTGTTTTTT. The rearrangement uses TRBV29-1 and TRBJ2-2; TRBD2 might be the D (6 bases). The CDR3 totals 15 residues. Trimming left V 6 bases short and J 0 bases short, with 14 bases between. The germline V gene encodes CDR1 SQVTM and CDR2 ANQGSEA.

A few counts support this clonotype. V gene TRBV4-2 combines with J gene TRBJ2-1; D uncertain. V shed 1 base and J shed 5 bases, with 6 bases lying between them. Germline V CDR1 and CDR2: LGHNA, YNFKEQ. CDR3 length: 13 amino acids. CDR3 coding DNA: TGTGCCAGCAGCCAAGGCGAGGACAATGAGCAGTTCTTC. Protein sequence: CASSQGEDNEQFF.

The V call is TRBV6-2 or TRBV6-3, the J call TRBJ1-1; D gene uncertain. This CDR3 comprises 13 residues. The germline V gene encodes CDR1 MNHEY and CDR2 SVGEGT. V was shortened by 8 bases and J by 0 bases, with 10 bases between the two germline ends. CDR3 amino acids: CASGRFLNTEAFF. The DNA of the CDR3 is TGTGCCAGCGGCAGATTCTTGAACACTGAAGCTTTCTTT.